This paragraph reports one T cell receptor (beta chain). The antigen remains undetermined. Each CDR3 protein gets one entry after TCRdb re-called the 5' RACE reads with MiXCR. The profile shows about 580,000 distinct CDR3 sequences, about a sixth of them singletons. The data were obtained in a study of T cells after yellow fever vaccination. Study overall: Fractions containing few cells were prepared with SMART-Seq v4 Ultra Low Input.

Study-wide findings and caveats: Only a minor proportion of clonotypes was detected across both CD4 and CD8 compartments. Compared with primary, the secondary response was weaker and peaked at day 5, not 15. Once the booster was given, most primary-vaccination clones reappeared, at 95% to 97% for CD4 and 88% for CD8.

The CDR3 has 15 amino acids. Losses at the gene ends were 3 bases for V and 6 bases for J; bases not matched to a gene: 8. Germline CDR1 is MNHEY and CDR2 is SMNVEV (reference sequence). Sequenced material: PBMCs, taken 5 days after the first yellow fever vaccination. V gene TRBV27 combines with J gene TRBJ1-5; TRBD1 agrees at 7 bases. This TCR was sampled from a man aged 18 to 29 who received the YFV17D yellow fever vaccine. The CDR3 here is CASSLGDREGQPQHF. CDR3 bases: TGTGCCAGCAGTTTGGGCGACAGGGAAGGTCAGCCCCAGCATTTT.